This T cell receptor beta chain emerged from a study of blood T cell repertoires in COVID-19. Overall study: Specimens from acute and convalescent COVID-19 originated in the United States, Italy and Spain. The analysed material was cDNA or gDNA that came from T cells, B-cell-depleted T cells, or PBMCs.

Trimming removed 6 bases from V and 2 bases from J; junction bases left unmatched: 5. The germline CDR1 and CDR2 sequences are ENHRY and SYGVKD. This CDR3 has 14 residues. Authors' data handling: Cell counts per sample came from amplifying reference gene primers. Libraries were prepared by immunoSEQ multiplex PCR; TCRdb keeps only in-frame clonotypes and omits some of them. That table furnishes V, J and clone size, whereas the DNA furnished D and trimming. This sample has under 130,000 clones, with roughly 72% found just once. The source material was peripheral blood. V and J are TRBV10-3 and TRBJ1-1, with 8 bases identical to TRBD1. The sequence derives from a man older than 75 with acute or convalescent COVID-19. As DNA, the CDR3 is TGTGCCATCAGCATTGACAGGGGCAACACTGAAGCTTTCTTT. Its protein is CAISIDRGNTEAFF.